This is a list of T cell receptor beta chains from one sample in a study of CD8+ T cells in alopecia areata. Only in-frame clones appear in the TCRdb table, and some are missing; sequencing was by immunoSEQ multiplex PCR. The sample consists of roughly 120,000 clones, more than 30% of them appearing once. Sequencing input: CD4+ T cells sorted from blood. The receptors here all came from a human donor with alopecia areata. The CDR3 runs from the conserved cysteine through the conserved F or W. D genes are given only for firm matches. A clone size is listed for some rows: how often the clone was seen (once, few, many), or a class if it is expanded.

TRBD1	TRBJ1-1	few	TRBV19	CASWRTGNTEAFF	TGTGCCAGTTGGAGGACAGGAAACACTGAAGCTTTCTTT
-	TRBJ2-5	-	TRBV2	CASTRRVFQETQYF	TGTGCCAGCACCAGACGAGTTTTCCAAGAGACCCAGTACTTC
-	TRBJ2-3	few	TRBV30	CAFGLGGDTQYF	TGTGCCTTTGGACTAGGGGGAGATACGCAGTATTTT
TRBD1	TRBJ1-2	-	TRBV6-5	CASSLQGEGYTF	TGTGCCAGCAGTTTACAGGGGGAAGGCTACACCTTC
TRBD2	TRBJ2-7	few	TRBV6-5	CASTEYGGSYEQYF	TGTGCCAGCACCGAATACGGGGGGTCCTACGAGCAGTACTTC
TRBD2	TRBJ2-7	-	TRBV27	CASSLGAGVRARQQYF	TGTGCCAGCAGTTTAGGAGCGGGAGTAAGGGCCCGGCAGCAGTACTTC
-	TRBJ2-5	once	TRBV11-1	CASSYSRQETQYF	TGTGCCAGCAGCTACTCCCGCCAGGAGACCCAGTACTTC
TRBD1	TRBJ2-7	few	TRBV28	CASSPAGTGDEQYF	TGTGCCAGCAGTCCCGCCGGGACAGGGGACGAGCAGTACTTC
-	TRBJ2-3	many	TRBV5-4	CASSYKSGSNTDTQYF	TGTGCCAGCAGCTACAAATCCGGGAGCAACACAGATACGCAGTATTTT
-	TRBJ2-5	-	TRBV7-9	CASSPRTPRETQYF	TGTGCCAGCAGCCCGCGGACACCGCGGGAGACCCAGTACTTC
-	TRBJ1-6	-	TRBV5-6	CASSYQGWRVRSPLHF	TGTGCCAGCAGCTACCAGGGTTGGAGGGTTAGATCACCCCTCCACTTT
TRBD2	TRBJ2-4	-	TRBV4-2	CASSQDHTSGTKNIQYF	TGTGCCAGCAGCCAAGATCACACTAGCGGGACCAAAAACATTCAGTACTTC
-	TRBJ2-5	-	TRBV14	CASSQDWETQYF	TGTGCCAGCAGCCAAGACTGGGAGACCCAGTACTTC
-	TRBJ2-5	-	TRBV7-9	CASSLVGDQETQYF	TGTGCCAGCAGCTTAGTGGGGGACCAAGAGACCCAGTACTTC
TRBD1	TRBJ2-7	-	TRBV29-1	CSTRTGGGEQYF	TGCAGCACCCGGACAGGGGGGGGCGAGCAGTACTTC
-	TRBJ2-3	-	TRBV28	CASSPPRPSTDTQYF	TGTGCCAGCAGTCCACCACGCCCTAGCACAGATACGCAGTATTTT
TRBD1	TRBJ2-7	few	TRBV6-5	CASRRDRGSYEQYF	TGTGCCAGCAGGAGGGACAGGGGCTCCTACGAGCAGTACTTC
-	TRBJ1-2	-	TRBV30	CAWSVGQHYGYTF	TGTGCCTGGAGTGTAGGACAGCACTATGGCTACACCTTC
-	TRBJ2-1	-	TRBV5-6	CASSFVNEQFF	TGTGCCAGCAGCTTTGTCAATGAGCAGTTCTTC
TRBD2	TRBJ2-1	few	TRBV28	CASSFTPGGSYNEQFF	TGTGCCAGCAGTTTTACCCCGGGGGGGTCCTACAATGAGCAGTTCTTC
-	TRBJ1-2	few	TRBV2	CASLILQSYTF	TGTGCCAGCCTAATACTGCAAAGCTACACCTTC
TRBD1	TRBJ2-2	-	TRBV28	CASRSQTGGTGELFF	TGTGCCAGCAGAAGCCAGACAGGGGGGACCGGGGAGCTGTTTTTT
-	TRBJ2-3	-	TRBV7-2	CASSFYRGVTDTQYF	TGTGCCAGCAGCTTCTATCGCGGGGTGACAGATACGCAGTATTTT
-	TRBJ2-1	-	TRBV2	CASRLWMSEQFF	TGTGCCAGCAGGTTGTGGATGAGTGAGCAGTTCTTC
TRBD1	TRBJ1-1	-	TRBV11-1	CASSRLTGGYEAFF	TGTGCCAGCAGCCGACTTACAGGGGGATATGAAGCTTTCTTT
-	TRBJ2-2	-	TRBV4-2	CASSPRVGLDEGTGELFF	TGTGCCAGCAGCCCAAGGGTGGGCCTGGACGAGGGGACCGGGGAGCTGTTTTTT
-	TRBJ1-1	-	TRBV29-1	CSVALTEDTEAFF	TGCAGCGTTGCCCTAACTGAGGACACTGAAGCTTTCTTT
-	TRBJ2-3	-	TRBV29-1	CSVERGYTDTQYF	TGCAGCGTTGAACGTGGTTACACAGATACGCAGTATTTT